Following are 26 T cell receptor beta chains from one sample sequenced in a study of response to subunit inactivated influenza vaccine. Using its own MiXCR run on the RT-PCR reads, TCRdb lists one record per CDR3 protein. This sample yields about 480,000 distinct CDR3 sequences, of which 9.5% to 13% are seen a single time; about 12% belongs to the top ten. The sequencing here drew on PBMCs from blood, taken roughly 46 days after vaccination. The source of these receptors is a man aged 50 to 59 who received an inactivated influenza vaccine.

This clonotype was counted between two and nine times. The chain combines TRBV5-1 with TRBJ1-4, with 7 bases lining up with TRBD1. CDR3 size: 18 residues. Losses at the gene ends were 3 bases for V and 0 bases for J; bases not matched to a gene: 11. Germline CDR1 SGHRS, CDR2 YFSETQ. The CDR3 spells CASSYRDRKQPTNEKLFF. DNA of the CDR3: TGCGCCAGCAGCTATAGGGACAGAAAACAACCAACTAATGAAAAACTGTTTTTT.

The chain combines TRBV12-3 or TRBV12-4 with TRBJ2-3; D unresolved. V lost 6 bases to trimming and J lost 1 base, with 20 bases between them. The CDR3 totals 17 residues. CDR3 region: CASRGPGLKRGTDTQYF. The CDR3 nucleotides read TGTGCCAGCAGAGGACCGGGCCTCAAAAGAGGCACAGATACGCAGTATTTT.

The gene calls are TRBV3-1 and TRBJ2-3; D might be TRBD1 (6 bases). V was clipped by 0 bases and J by 6 bases, with 10 bases between them. The CDR3 contains 14 residues. Germline loops: CDR1 LGHDT, CDR2 YNNKEL (reference sequence). The DNA of the CDR3 is TGTGCCAGCAGCCAAGATTGGGGGCCCGATACGCAGTATTTT. It is translated as CASSQDWGPDTQYF.

This clonotype was counted a few times. V is TRBV6-2 or TRBV6-3 and J is TRBJ2-1, with 7 bases matching TRBD2. This CDR3 region has 13 residues. With 0 bases clipped from V and 10 bases from J, the junction kept 3 bases outside the gene matches. The germline gives CDR1 MNHEY, CDR2 SVGEGT. CDR3 coding DNA: TGTGCCAGCAGTTACTCGAACGGGGGGGAGCAGTTCTTC. It yields the protein CASSYSNGGEQFF.

This clonotype has just a few counts. The chain has TRBV7-2 and TRBJ1-3; unclear D gene. V lost 5 bases and J 0 bases, leaving 11 bases between the germline ends. The CDR3 sequence is 15 residues long. Germline V CDR1 and CDR2: SGHTA, FQGNSA. Written as DNA, the CDR3 is TGTGCCAGCAGCACCTCAGGTTTCTCTGGAAACACCATATATTTT. Amino acids: CASSTSGFSGNTIYF.

V usage is TRBV18 and J usage is TRBJ1-1; perhaps TRBD1 as D (5 bases). Germline loops: CDR1 KGHSH, CDR2 LQKENI. The CDR3 length is 13 residues. The V gene lost 3 bases and the J gene lost 10 bases, with 15 bases spanning the gap. The CDR3 DNA reads TGTGCCAGCTCACCCGGGACCGGGTATGGAGCTTTCTTT. This sequence encodes CASSPGTGYGAFF.

This clonotype was picked up many times. This chain links TRBV12-3 or TRBV12-4 with TRBJ1-4; 8 bases align to TRBD1. V was clipped by 6 bases and J by 8 bases; unmatched bases: 8. The CDR3 sequence is 14 residues long. CDR3 nucleotide sequence: TGTGCCAGCAGCAAAACAGGGGGTGGAGAAAAACTGTTTTTT. Its protein is CASSKTGGGEKLFF.

This clonotype was picked up a small number of times. V and J are TRBV20-1 and TRBJ2-3; 11 bases map to TRBD2. Per germline, CDR1 DFQATT and CDR2 SNEGSKA (reference sequence). There are 14 residues in the CDR3. Trimming removed 6 bases from V and 6 bases from J; junction bases left unmatched: 8. This CDR3 reads CSAKPLAGEDTQYF. CDR3 nucleotide sequence: TGCAGTGCCAAACCACTAGCGGGAGAGGATACGCAGTATTTT.

The genes are TRBV10-2 and TRBJ2-7; TRBD2 is a possible D gene (7 bases). Trimming pared 3 bases from V and 7 bases from J, leaving 16 bases between. In germline, CDR1 is WSHSY, CDR2 SAAADI. The CDR3 totals 14 residues. The CDR3 DNA follows: TGCGCCAGCAGTGAAAGAGGGGGGGCCGGAGAGCAGTACTTC. Amino acids: CASSERGGAGEQYF.

There are many counts of this clonotype. The V gene is TRBV7-2, the J gene TRBJ2-5; D is possibly TRBD1 or TRBD2 (5 bases each). This CDR3 region has 15 residues. Germline loops: CDR1 SGHTA, CDR2 FQGNSA. V shed 3 bases and J shed 4 bases, with 15 bases lying between them. CDR3 residues: CASSFFGRGPETQYF. The CDR3 region has the DNA TGTGCCAGCAGCTTTTTCGGAAGGGGACCAGAGACCCAGTACTTC.

This clonotype was observed a few times. The genes are TRBV3-1 and TRBJ1-2, with D perhaps TRBD1 (5 bases). V was shortened by 0 bases and J by 6 bases, with 11 bases between the two germline ends. The V gene's germline CDR1 is LGHDT and CDR2 YNNKEL (reference sequence). The CDR3 has 14 residues. The CDR3 sequence is CASSQDWGLNGYTF. CDR3 sequence (DNA): TGTGCCAGCAGCCAAGATTGGGGACTGAATGGCTACACCTTC.

About this clonotype: A clone one base away is much larger, so this may be a read error. V and J are TRBV29-1 and TRBJ2-1; TRBD2 aligns across 14 bases. The J call may not be correct, given that the DNA end is closer to TRBJ2-7. The CDR3 consists of 17 residues. CDR1 and CDR2 from the germline V gene are SQVTM and ANQGSEA. The chain's CDR3 is CSAGRLAGGPHYNEQYF. The CDR3 bases are TGCAGCGCTGGCCGACTAGCGGGAGGGCCCCATTACAATGAGCAGTACTTC.

The genes are TRBV6-5 and TRBJ2-7, with 11 bases matching TRBD1. The CDR3 extends over 17 amino acids. Germline values: CDR1 MNHEY, CDR2 SVGAGI. V dropped 2 bases and J dropped 4; count of bases not matched to a gene: 10. The CDR3 sequence: CASSYAGTGGVVYEQYF. DNA of the CDR3: TGTGCCAGCAGTTACGCCGGGACAGGGGGTGTGGTATACGAGCAGTACTTC.

This clonotype has more than one count but fewer than ten. This sequence joins TRBV20-1 and TRBJ2-1, with 13 bases that match TRBD2. Per the germline V gene, CDR1 is DFQATT and CDR2 is SNEGSKA (reference sequence). V lost 5 bases, J lost 9 bases, and 10 bases stayed unmatched. The CDR3 covers 15 residues. CDR3 in DNA: TGCAGTGCTCTAGGGACTAGCGGGAAGGTCGGTGAGCAGTTCTTC. Its translation: CSALGTSGKVGEQFF.

There are many counts of this clonotype. The CDR3 loop reads CASYSGQTYNEQFF. The CDR3 nucleotides are TGTGCCAGTTACTCGGGGCAGACCTACAATGAGCAGTTCTTC. The rearrangement uses TRBV5-5 and TRBJ2-1; D may be TRBD1 or TRBD2 (5 bases each). The germline V gene has CDR1 SGHKS and CDR2 YYEKEE (reference sequence). Trimming shortened V by 8 bases and J by 2 bases, and 14 bases separated the two germline ends. The CDR3 has 14 residues.

V is TRBV5-5 and J is TRBJ2-5; 9 bases are shared with TRBD2. V lost 6 bases, J lost 1 base, and 13 bases stayed unmatched. CDR3 length: 17 residues. The V gene's germline CDR1 is SGHKS and CDR2 YYEKEE (reference sequence). The CDR3 DNA follows: TGTGCCAGCACCCCCCTAAGTGGGCGGGGGGGCCAAGAGACCCAGTACTTC. This gives the protein CASTPLSGRGGQETQYF.

This clonotype was seen ten or more times. The V gene is TRBV12-3 or TRBV12-4, the J gene TRBJ2-5, with D unclear. This CDR3 is built from 13 residues. Trimming cost V 5 bases and J 5 bases, with 12 bases left between them. CDR3 sequence: CASSPRTAETQYF. The CDR3 nucleotides read TGTGCCAGCAGTCCTCGGACCGCGGAGACCCAGTACTTC.

This clonotype was observed at least ten times. The chain joins TRBV24-1 to TRBJ2-5; D is ambiguous. Deletions cut 7 bases from V and 7 bases from J, with 15 bases between. CDR1 is KGHDR, CDR2 SFDVKD, per germline. The CDR3 length is 13 residues. CDR3 sequence reads: CATSRSASGTQYF. In DNA form, the CDR3 reads TGTGCCACCAGCCGTTCAGCCTCCGGGACCCAGTACTTC.

The chain couples TRBV7-9 to TRBJ2-5, with D perhaps matching TRBD1 (6 bases). CDR1 SEHNR and CDR2 FQNEAQ come from the germline V gene (reference sequence). CDR3 length: 15 residues. V shed 5 bases and J shed 3 bases, with 16 bases lying between them. The CDR3 bases are TGTGCCAGCAGCCCACACTCACAGGGAGAAGAGACCCAGTACTTC. This gives the protein CASSPHSQGEETQYF.

This clonotype was observed a handful of times. This chain joins TRBV7-9 and TRBJ2-7; TRBD2 matches at 11 bases. The V gene's germline CDR1 is SEHNR and CDR2 FQNEAQ (reference sequence). The CDR3 is 17 amino acids. V dropped 1 base and J dropped 2; count of bases not matched to a gene: 7. CDR3 sequence reads: CASSLVLGTSGTYEQYF. DNA of the CDR3: TGTGCCAGCAGCTTAGTATTGGGGACTAGCGGAACCTACGAGCAGTACTTC.

This sequence joins TRBV6-1 and TRBJ2-7; 7 nucleotides line up with TRBD2. Germline V lookup: CDR1 MNHNS, CDR2 SASEGT. The CDR3 is made up of 14 amino acids. The V and J ends lost 9 bases and 4 bases, in that order; junction bases with no gene match: 12. CDR3 in DNA: TGTGCCAGTTCCGTGGGGCTAGCGGCGTACGAGCAGTACTTC. Protein sequence: CASSVGLAAYEQYF.

This clonotype has a handful of counts. The chain carries TRBV12-3 or TRBV12-4 and TRBJ2-1, with 11 bases aligning to TRBD2. CDR3 length equals 15 residues. The V segment lost 6 bases and the J segment 7 bases; nucleotides outside the gene matches: 8. CDR3 DNA: TGTGCCAGCAGCTCCCCGGGACTAGCGGCGAATGAGCAGTTCTTC. This codes for CASSSPGLAANEQFF.

This clonotype was detected ten times or more. The rearrangement joins TRBV19 to TRBJ1-5; perhaps TRBD1 as D (5 bases). CDR3 length equals 16 residues. V was pared by 7 bases and J by 0 bases, with 16 bases between. The germline CDR1 and CDR2 sequences are LNHDA and SQIVND (reference sequence). The chain's CDR3 is CASTSGEGNSNQPQHF. The CDR3, as DNA: TGTGCCAGTACCTCTGGTGAGGGGAATAGCAATCAGCCCCAGCATTTT.

This clonotype was observed at least ten times. This chain links TRBV10-3 with TRBJ2-7; a weak D match, TRBD2 (7 bases). The CDR3 is 12 residues long. V dropped 9 bases and J dropped 6 bases, with 15 bases sitting between them. Germline lookup yields CDR1 ENHRY and CDR2 SYGVKD. The CDR3 loop reads CAMKAGAGEQYF. The CDR3 DNA follows: TGTGCCATGAAGGCGGGGGCGGGCGAGCAGTACTTC.

This clonotype has only a few counts. The genes are TRBV12-3 or TRBV12-4 and TRBJ2-5, with TRBD2 matching over 10 bases. CDR3 size: 17 residues. The V and J ends lost 0 bases and 5 bases, in that order; junction bases with no gene match: 9. The CDR3 bases are TGTGCCAGCAGTTTAGCGGAAAGCGGGAGGGCCGGGGAGACCCAGTACTTC. Its translation is CASSLAESGRAGETQYF.

The rearrangement joins TRBV15 to TRBJ2-7, with 7 bases fitting TRBD1. This CDR3 has 18 residues. Germline CDR1 reads LNHNV; CDR2 reads YYDKDF (reference sequence). With V trimmed by 1 base and J by 0 bases, 12 bases remained unmatched. The CDR3 bases are TGTGCCACCAGCAGAGGACCCCCCCGACAGGGTTTCTCCTACGAGCAGTACTTC. The encoded protein is CATSRGPPRQGFSYEQYF.